This TCR beta chain comes out of a study of T cells in Graves' hyperthyroidism and ophthalmopathy. Germline CDR1 is SGHRS and CDR2 is YFSETQ. The CDR3 consists of 16 residues. V shed 3 bases and J 6 bases; nucleotides not matched to a gene: 6. The CDR3 regions of TCR beta were amplified from RNA transcripts. Using the HTBI primer set, a first-round RT-PCR was run on the TCR CDR3. TCRdb processed the multiplex PCR reads anew with MiXCR; each CDR3 protein has one entry. Among 45,000 to 75,000 distinct CDR3 sequences listed, 49% were seen once. Individuals with ophthalmopathy presented a Clinical Activity Score of at least 3, a NOSPECS grade of at least 4 and a duration under 3 months. In this sample, this clonotype turned up many times.

The clonotype originates from a woman in her thirties with Graves' ophthalmopathy. Sequencing was carried out using blood. V and J are TRBV5-1 and TRBJ2-1; 13 nucleotides align to TRBD2. CDR3 residues: CASSSPGLAGINEQFF. CDR3 bases: TGCGCCAGCAGCTCTCCGGGACTAGCGGGGATCAATGAGCAGTTCTTC.